Below are 30 T cell receptor beta chains sequenced from a single sample in a study of cytomegalovirus exposure and HLA in healthy donors. Use of 60 Vbeta and 13 Jbeta primers characterized the PCR. Sequencing was performed with immunoSEQ multiplex PCR; in TCRdb, only in-frame clones are kept and a portion is missing. This listing includes about 150,000 clones. Sample: PBMCs. The receptors shown here come from a woman between 45 and 60 years old in good health and CMV-seronegative.

The gene calls are TRBV9 and TRBJ2-4; a possible D gene is TRBD1 (6 bases). This CDR3 has 14 amino acids. V lost 3 bases, J lost 6 bases, and 13 bases lay in between. From germline, CDR1 is SGDLS and CDR2 YYNGEE. As DNA, the CDR3 is TGTGCCAGCAGCGCTGGGACACCGGCAAACATTCAGTACTTC. Translated: CASSAGTPANIQYF.

The chain links TRBV5-5 to TRBJ2-7; D might be TRBD1 (6 bases). Trimming cost V 4 bases and J 3 bases, with 11 bases left between them. From germline, CDR1 is SGHKS and CDR2 YYEKEE (reference sequence). The CDR3 totals 13 residues. Here the CDR3 reads CASSGDINYEQYF. DNA of the CDR3: TGTGCCAGCAGCGGGGACATTAACTACGAGCAGTACTTC.

V and J are TRBV10-3 and TRBJ2-2, with 13 bases that match TRBD2. V lost 0 bases and J lost 0; bases outside the gene matches: 7. The CDR3 runs 20 residues. Germline V CDR1 and CDR2: ENHRY, SYGVKD. CDR3 DNA sequence: TGTGCCATCAGTGAGTCTTGGACTAGCGGGGGCCATACGAACACCGGGGAGCTGTTTTTT. Translating gives CAISESWTSGGHTNTGELFF.

V and J are TRBV19 and TRBJ1-5; maybe TRBD1 (6 bases). The CDR3 spans 16 residues. Trimming shortened V by 0 bases and J by 3 bases, and 12 bases separated the two germline ends. Germline loops: CDR1 LNHDA, CDR2 SQIVND (reference sequence). The CDR3 region is CASSIDQQGNNQPQHF. CDR3 sequence (DNA): TGTGCCAGTAGTATAGATCAACAGGGTAACAATCAGCCCCAGCATTTT.

V is TRBV27 and J is TRBJ2-7, with D unresolved. The CDR3 consists of 13 residues. V lost 5 bases to trimming and J lost 2 bases, with 10 bases between them. Germline V gene lookup returns CDR1 MNHEY and CDR2 SMNVEV (reference sequence). The CDR3 region has the DNA TGTGCCAGCAGTCACCGAACTCCCTACGAGCAGTACTTC. Its translation is CASSHRTPYEQYF.

The chain couples TRBV5-1 to TRBJ2-6; D is perhaps TRBD2 (5 bases). CDR3 size: 17 residues. V lost 3 bases and J lost 3, with 16 bases in between. Germline V gene data show CDR1 as SGHRS and CDR2 as YFSETQ. CDR3 sequence reads: CASSSWTGESGANVLTF. The CDR3 DNA is TGCGCCAGCAGCTCGTGGACTGGGGAGAGTGGGGCCAACGTCCTGACTTTC.

The rearrangement joins TRBV7-9 to TRBJ2-1, with D possibly being TRBD2 (5 bases). CDR1 is SEHNR and CDR2 is FQNEAQ in the germline V gene (reference sequence). The CDR3 length is 15 residues. The germline V and J ends were trimmed by 3 bases and 0 bases, with 9 bases remaining between them. The CDR3 protein is CASSFQDSSYNEQFF. CDR3 in DNA: TGTGCCAGCAGCTTCCAGGACTCCTCCTACAATGAGCAGTTCTTC.

This chain connects TRBV13 to TRBJ1-4, with D uncertain. Germline V gene lookup returns CDR1 PRHDT and CDR2 FYEKMQ (reference sequence). The germline V and J ends were trimmed by 0 bases and 3 bases, with 8 bases remaining between them. The CDR3 contains 15 residues. CDR3 loop: CASSLGEQSNEKLFF. In DNA form, the CDR3 reads TGTGCCAGCAGCTTAGGAGAACAGTCTAATGAAAAACTGTTTTTT.

The V call is TRBV14, the J call TRBJ1-5; D not certain. Trimming shortened V by 5 bases and J by 0 bases, and 5 bases separated the two germline ends. The germline V gene has CDR1 SGHDN and CDR2 FVKESK. The CDR3 has 13 amino acids. The CDR3 loop reads CASSVSSNQPQHF. The CDR3 DNA follows: TGTGCCAGCAGCGTCAGTAGCAATCAGCCCCAGCATTTT.

This sequence joins TRBV11-1 and TRBJ2-7, with D hard to call. CDR1 SGHAT and CDR2 FQDESV come from the germline V gene (reference sequence). Trimming cost V 8 bases and J 2 bases, with 7 bases left between them. The CDR3 totals 11 residues. This CDR3 is CASGPAYEQYF. CDR3 in DNA: TGTGCCAGCGGCCCAGCCTACGAGCAGTACTTC. Looking up the rest from reference TRBV11-1 and TRBJ2-7 gives the full variable domain: EAEVAQSPRYKITEKSQAVAFWCDPISGHATLYWYRQILGQGPELLVQFQDESVVDDSQLPKDRFSAERLKGVDSTLKIQPAELGDSAMYLCASGPAYEQYFGPGTRLTVT.

The CDR3 spells CASRNRGSNQPQHF. In DNA form, the CDR3 reads TGTGCCAGTCGAAACAGGGGAAGCAATCAGCCCCAGCATTTT. The chain uses TRBV19 and TRBJ1-5; TRBD1 matches 7 bases. This CDR3 comprises 14 residues. Germline values: CDR1 LNHDA, CDR2 SQIVND (reference sequence). After removal of 8 bases from V and 1 base from J, the junction contained 5 bases not matched to a gene.

The chain couples TRBV19 to TRBJ2-7; perhaps TRBD2 as D (5 bases). Germline CDR1 and CDR2: LNHDA and SQIVND (reference sequence). CDR3 length: 14 amino acids. V lost 3 bases and J 4 bases, leaving 13 bases between the germline ends. This CDR3 reads CASSIRGSSYEQYF. As DNA, the CDR3 is TGTGCCAGTAGTATTCGAGGGAGTAGTTACGAGCAGTACTTC.

The chain recombines TRBV6-5 with TRBJ2-7; D not certain. V was clipped by 0 bases and J by 2 bases, with 11 bases between them. Looked up from germline, CDR1 is MNHEY and CDR2 is SVGAGI. The CDR3 length is 15 residues. The CDR3, as DNA: TGTGCCAGCAGTTACTCTTCAGCGTTCGCCTACGAGCAGTACTTC. Translated: CASSYSSAFAYEQYF.

J is TRBJ2-1 and V is TRBV5-1, with 14 bases fitting TRBD2. Germline CDR1 reads SGHRS; CDR2 reads YFSETQ. The V segment lost 4 bases and the J segment 10 bases; nucleotides outside the gene matches: 7. CDR3 length equals 15 residues. CDR3 DNA: TGCGCCAGCAGCGTAGGACTAGCGGGAGGTCGGGAGCAGTTCTTC. This translates into CASSVGLAGGREQFF.

The chain couples TRBV2 to TRBJ2-3, with D perhaps TRBD2 (6 bases). The V end lost 5 bases, the J end lost 3 bases, and 9 bases lay between the germline ends. Germline V CDR1 and CDR2: SNHLY, FYNNEI. This CDR3 comprises 13 residues. The CDR3 DNA reads TGTGCCAGCAGTAGGGCGGGAACAGATACGCAGTATTTT. It specifies CASSRAGTDTQYF.

This chain joins TRBV30 and TRBJ1-6; 7 positions match TRBD1. The CDR3 runs to 15 residues. Trimming at V came to 6 bases and at J to 7 bases, leaving 12 bases not matched to a gene. Germline V gene sequence: CDR1 GTSNPN, CDR2 SVGIG (reference sequence). This CDR3 is CACRTTGTENSPLHF. The CDR3 nucleotides are TGTGCCTGCCGGACAACCGGGACAGAAAATTCACCCCTCCACTTT.

V and J are TRBV9 and TRBJ2-1; TRBD2 agrees at 11 bases. The V segment lost 0 bases and the J segment 1 base; nucleotides outside the gene matches: 0. The germline V gene encodes CDR1 SGDLS and CDR2 YYNGEE. The CDR3 runs 16 residues. The CDR3 reads CASSVASGRSYNEQFF. The CDR3, as DNA: TGTGCCAGCAGCGTAGCTAGCGGGAGGTCCTACAATGAGCAGTTCTTC.

The chain recombines TRBV5-1 with TRBJ2-3; a possible D gene is TRBD2 (5 bases). V was clipped by 2 bases and J by 2 bases, with 9 bases between them. This CDR3 contains 14 residues. The germline gives CDR1 SGHRS, CDR2 YFSETQ. CDR3 region: CASSFSGITDTQYF. As DNA, the CDR3 is TGCGCCAGCAGCTTTTCCGGGATCACAGATACGCAGTATTTT.

CDR3 loop: CASSKRTGGETQYF. The CDR3 DNA is TGTGCCAGCAGCAAACGGACAGGGGGGGAGACCCAGTACTTC. The chain has TRBV11-2 and TRBJ2-5; TRBD1 aligns across 10 bases. This CDR3 is 14 amino acids long. Germline trimming cut 5 bases from V and 5 bases from J; bases unmatched to any gene: 5. CDR1 is SGHAT and CDR2 is FQNNGV in the germline V gene. The whole variable domain, remainder taken from reference TRBV11-2 and TRBJ2-5, is EAGVAQSPRYKIIEKRQSVAFWCNPISGHATLYWYQQILGQGPKLLIQFQNNGVVDDSQLPKDRFSAERLKGVDSTLKIQPAKLEDSAVYLCASSKRTGGETQYFGPGTRLLVL.

V is TRBV7-3 and J is TRBJ2-6; D may be TRBD1 (5 bases). This CDR3 has 17 residues. V lost 1 base and J lost 4, with 14 bases in between. CDR1 is SGHTA and CDR2 is FQGTGA in the germline V gene. In DNA form, the CDR3 reads TGTGCCAGCAGCTTAAGACCAGGGCCGAGGGGGGCCAACGTCCTGACTTTC. Its protein product is CASSLRPGPRGANVLTF.

The chain has TRBV25-1 and TRBJ2-5, with TRBD2 identical over 15 bases. The J segment lost 5 bases and the V segment lost 4 bases, leaving 8 bases of the junction unmatched. The germline gives CDR1 MGHDK, CDR2 SYGVNS. The CDR3 has 17 residues. The CDR3 DNA sequence: TGTGCCAGCAGTGGCAGGACTAGCGGGAGGGCCTGGGAGACCCAGTACTTC. It encodes CASSGRTSGRAWETQYF.

This sequence joins TRBV7-3 and TRBJ1-2; D not resolved. The CDR3 covers 13 residues. Germline V gene data show CDR1 as SGHTA and CDR2 as FQGTGA. Trimming pared 2 bases from V and 2 bases from J, leaving 6 bases between. The CDR3 sequence: CASSLPQNYGYTF. The CDR3 nucleotides are TGTGCCAGCAGCTTACCACAGAACTATGGCTACACCTTC.

The chain links TRBV4-1 to TRBJ1-1; 9 nucleotides match TRBD1. The CDR3 sequence is 15 residues long. Germline loops: CDR1 MGHRA, CDR2 YSYEKL. After removal of 2 bases from V and 6 bases from J, the junction contained 7 bases not matched to a gene. This CDR3 is CASSQPRDRDPEAFF. The CDR3 DNA reads as TGCGCCAGCAGCCAACCCCGGGACAGGGATCCTGAAGCTTTCTTT.

This rearrangement joins TRBV5-1 to TRBJ2-3, with D uncertain. CDR1 and CDR2 (germline): SGHRS, YFSETQ. V was trimmed by 3 bases and J by 4 bases, leaving 6 bases between them. The CDR3 runs 12 residues. Here the CDR3 reads CASSSRADTQYF. Written as DNA, the CDR3 is TGCGCCAGCAGCTCCCGAGCAGATACGCAGTATTTT.

This chain links TRBV28 with TRBJ2-7; D possibly corresponds to TRBD1 (6 bases). The V and J ends lost 5 bases and 2 bases respectively, with 10 bases between them. Per germline, CDR1 MDHEN and CDR2 SYDVKM. The CDR3 runs to 13 residues. The CDR3 nucleotides read TGTGCCAGCAGTCTGGGACATCCCTACGAGCAGTACTTC. Its translation: CASSLGHPYEQYF.

The chain is built from TRBV29-1 and TRBJ1-2; a possible D gene is TRBD1 (5 bases). The CDR3 consists of 11 residues. With 4 bases removed from V and 6 bases from J, the gap between germline ends came to 9 bases. The germline V gene encodes CDR1 SQVTM and CDR2 ANQGSEA. The CDR3 reads CSVVWGDGYTF. The CDR3 DNA is TGCAGCGTTGTGTGGGGCGATGGCTACACCTTC.

The CDR3 nucleotides read TGTGCCAGCAGGGAAGGGACACTCACCGGGGAGCTGTTTTTT. Translating gives CASREGTLTGELFF. The chain links TRBV6-5 to TRBJ2-2, with a weak D call TRBD1 (6 bases). The CDR3 runs to 14 residues. V was pared by 6 bases and J by 4 bases, with 12 bases between. Germline values: CDR1 MNHEY, CDR2 SVGAGI.

This chain joins TRBV5-1 and TRBJ1-3, with D perhaps TRBD1 (5 bases). The CDR3 extends over 15 amino acids. Germline CDR1 reads SGHRS; CDR2 reads YFSETQ. Trimming took off 3 bases at V and 4 bases at J, with 14 bases between the two ends. The CDR3 bases are TGCGCCAGCAGCTCGTTATCAGGGTCGGGAAACACCATATATTTT. Translated: CASSSLSGSGNTIYF.

The chain uses TRBV10-3 and TRBJ1-1; D gene uncertain. The CDR3 contains 12 residues. Germline CDR1 ENHRY, CDR2 SYGVKD. V lost 5 bases to trimming and J lost 1 base, with 5 bases between them. CDR3 DNA: TGTGCCATCAGTAGACAGAACACTGAAGCTTTCTTT. Its translation: CAISRQNTEAFF.

The chain joins TRBV11-2 to TRBJ2-7; 11 bases align to TRBD2. The germline V gene encodes CDR1 SGHAT and CDR2 FQNNGV. V lost 4 bases and J lost 6; bases outside the gene matches: 8. The CDR3 consists of 15 residues. The CDR3 coding sequence is TGTGCCAGCAGCTCCCGACTAGCGGGGATGCGCGAGCAGTACTTC. It translates to CASSSRLAGMREQYF.